This T cell receptor (beta chain) was identified during a study of metastatic and nonmetastatic thyroid tumors. Overall study: Peripheral blood and tumor or nodule samples from malignant and benign thyroid patients were compared.

Study-wide results and limits: Malignant thyroid tumors reportedly exceeded benign nodules significantly in TCR beta diversity, with the difference appearing in blood and tumor.

Thyroid surgery took place with no prior treatment in any patient. Germline CDR1 is SGHAT and CDR2 is FQNNGV. The ends lost 5 bases at V and 3 bases at J; junction bases unmatched: 10. The CDR3 is made up of 17 amino acids. As to this clone: What it binds is unknown.

In the authors' workflow: A papillary thyroid cancer distant-metastasis classifier was built from CDR3 differences across clinicopathological groups. TCRdb called clones again from the PCR reads with MiXCR. What appears here as the V and J calls and clone size reflects TCRdb's work, not the paper's. The sample lists approximately 4,000 clones, around 40% occurring once. The receptor was isolated from a male donor with papillary thyroid cancer or a benign thyroid nodule (not recorded which). Some clones in this sample may be carry-over from other donors' samples. This chain links TRBV11-2 with TRBJ2-1; the match to TRBD2 covers 10 bases. The sequencing input was tumor tissue. The CDR3 region has the DNA TGTGCCAGCAGCCCAGGACTAGCGGACAGGAACTACAATGAGCAGTTCTTC. It codes for CASSPGLADRNYNEQFF.